Listed here are 31 T cell receptor beta chains from one sample, sequenced in a study of cytomegalovirus exposure and HLA in healthy donors. The PCR was carried out with 60 Vbeta primers and 13 Jbeta primers. Produced via immunoSEQ multiplex PCR; TCRdb's table is partial and in-frame only. The table shows over 150,000 clones, with 80% occurring only once. Sequenced: PBMCs. The receptor source for this set is a man younger than 40 in good health and CMV-seropositive.

This rearrangement joins TRBV4-2 to TRBJ2-7; D is perhaps TRBD2 (5 bases). CDR1 and CDR2 (germline): LGHNA, YNFKEQ. The CDR3 spans 16 residues. The V gene lost 0 bases and the J gene lost 2 bases, with 14 bases spanning the gap. The CDR3 reads CASSQDDGKGAYEQYF. CDR3 DNA sequence: TGTGCCAGCAGCCAAGATGACGGGAAGGGTGCCTACGAGCAGTACTTC.

The chain employs TRBV25-1 and TRBJ2-7, with D possibly TRBD2 on 7 matching bases. Trimming stripped 2 bases from V and 0 bases from J, with 8 bases between. Germline CDR1 reads MGHDK; CDR2 reads SYGVNS. This CDR3 is built from 14 residues. CDR3 nucleotide sequence: TGTGCCAGCAGTGAAGCGGGGGCCTCCTACGAGCAGTACTTC. Amino acid sequence: CASSEAGASYEQYF.

The CDR3, as DNA: TGTGCCAGCAGCTCGACAGGCTCACAGTTCTTC. The encoded protein is CASSSTGSQFF. The gene calls are TRBV28 and TRBJ2-1; TRBD1 might be the D (6 bases). In germline, CDR1 is MDHEN, CDR2 SYDVKM. The CDR3 contains 11 residues. V lost 6 bases and J 13 bases, leaving 13 bases between the germline ends.

A single count supports this clone. The chain is built from TRBV6-6 and TRBJ1-5; 7 positions match TRBD1. The CDR3 runs to 15 residues. Germline CDR1 reads MNHNY; CDR2 reads SVGAGI (reference sequence). V trimming: 8 bases; J trimming: 6 bases; junction bases outside the gene matches: 13. Here the CDR3 reads CASGTHRDSSQPQHF. CDR3 nucleotides: TGTGCCAGCGGGACCCACCGGGACAGTAGTCAGCCCCAGCATTTT.

This clone was seen a single time. The gene calls are TRBV27 and TRBJ2-7; perhaps TRBD2 as D (6 bases). Trimming took off 3 bases at V and 2 bases at J, with 14 bases between the two ends. Germline-derived CDR1 and CDR2 are MNHEY and SMNVEV (reference sequence). This CDR3 region has 15 residues. CDR3 sequence reads: CASSFRSGLTYEQYF. DNA for the CDR3: TGTGCCAGCAGTTTTCGAAGCGGGCTCACCTACGAGCAGTACTTC.

The gene calls are TRBV27 and TRBJ1-4; D call uncertain. Trimming removed 5 bases at V and 5 bases at J, with 18 bases between. The CDR3 is made up of 16 amino acids. Germline V gives CDR1 MNHEY, CDR2 SMNVEV (reference sequence). The CDR3 loop reads CASSPRAGLGNEKLFF. Written as DNA, the CDR3 is TGTGCCAGCAGTCCCCGGGCGGGCCTGGGGAATGAAAAACTGTTTTTT.

The rearrangement uses TRBV7-8 and TRBJ2-5, with D perhaps TRBD1 (6 bases). The CDR3 runs to 14 residues. V was trimmed by 5 bases and J by 1 base, leaving 11 bases between them. Germline V gives CDR1 SGHVS, CDR2 FQNEAQ. This CDR3 is CASSAGVAQETQYF. The CDR3 DNA is TGTGCCAGCAGCGCAGGGGTTGCCCAAGAGACCCAGTACTTC.

This clone was observed a single time. The rearrangement links TRBV28 to TRBJ1-1, with a weak D call TRBD1 (6 bases). Per the germline V gene, CDR1 is MDHEN and CDR2 is SYDVKM. With 0 bases removed from V and 7 bases from J, the gap between germline ends came to 15 bases. The CDR3 consists of 15 residues. The CDR3 bases are TGTGCCAGCAGTTTATGGGGCGGGGGGCGGAGTGAAGCTTTCTTT. Its protein is CASSLWGGGRSEAFF. Variable domain in full (rest from reference TRBV28 and TRBJ1-1): DVKVTQSSRYLVKRTGEKVFLECVQDMDHENMFWYRQDPGLGLRLIYFSYDVKMKEKGDIPEGYSVSREKKERFSLILESASTNQTSMYLCASSLWGGGRSEAFFGQGTRLTVV.

The chain recombines TRBV4-2 with TRBJ2-5; 10 bases fit TRBD2. V lost 1 base and J lost 5; bases outside the gene matches: 10. From germline, CDR1 is LGHNA and CDR2 YNFKEQ. The length of the CDR3 is 17 residues. The CDR3 loop is CASSQGRTAGGAETQYF. The CDR3 DNA sequence: TGTGCCAGCAGCCAAGGCAGGACAGCGGGGGGGGCGGAGACCCAGTACTTC.

This clone was counted only a few times. This rearrangement joins TRBV7-9 to TRBJ1-2; D is perhaps TRBD1 (5 bases). V lost 5 bases to trimming and J lost 0 bases, with 16 bases between them. The CDR3 has 16 residues. Germline loops: CDR1 SEHNR, CDR2 FQNEAQ (reference sequence). DNA of the CDR3: TGTGCCAGCAGCACCCAGACAGATACTCCTAACTATGGCTACACCTTC. Translated: CASSTQTDTPNYGYTF. Full variable domain (remainder filled in from reference TRBV7-9 and TRBJ1-2): DTGVSQNPRHKITKRGQNVTFRCDPISEHNRLYWYRQTLGQGPEFLTYFQNEAQLEKSRLLSDRFSAERPKGSFSTLEIQRTEQGDSAMYLCASSTQTDTPNYGYTFGSGTRLTVV.

CDR3 sequence (DNA): TGTGCCAGCAGCCCCGTCTTGAACACTGAAGCTTTCTTT. Its translation is CASSPVLNTEAFF. The V call is TRBV14, the J call TRBJ1-1; unclear D gene. This CDR3 contains 13 residues. Germline lookup yields CDR1 SGHDN and CDR2 FVKESK. Trimming removed 4 bases from V and 0 bases from J, with 6 bases in between.

V gene TRBV7-9 combines with J gene TRBJ2-3, with 14 bases matching TRBD2. The germline CDR1 and CDR2 sequences are SEHNR and FQNEAQ (reference sequence). The CDR3 has 16 residues. Unmatched junction bases numbered 7, after V lost 3 bases and J lost 8 bases. Here the CDR3 DNA reads TGTGCCAGCAGCTTGGGGACTAGCGGGAGCTCGGGTACGCAGTATTTT. This sequence encodes CASSLGTSGSSGTQYF.

V is TRBV27 and J is TRBJ1-5, with 12 positions matching TRBD1. CDR1 is MNHEY, CDR2 SMNVEV, per germline (reference sequence). V was clipped by 6 bases and J by 0 bases; unmatched bases: 6. The CDR3 contains 17 residues. In DNA, the CDR3 is TGTGCCAGCAGGACGGGACAGGGGGCCTATAGCAATCAGCCCCAGCATTTT. It yields the protein CASRTGQGAYSNQPQHF.

CDR3 DNA: TGTGCCTGGAGTGAGGGAGTAGCCAAAAACATTCAGTACTTC. Its protein product is CAWSEGVAKNIQYF. The V gene is TRBV30, the J gene TRBJ2-4, with D tentatively TRBD2 (5 bases). The CDR3 is 14 residues long. Germline V CDR1 and CDR2: GTSNPN, SVGIG (reference sequence). V was cut by 1 base and J by 0 bases, with 7 bases left in between. Supplemented by reference TRBV30 and TRBJ2-4, the full variable domain reads SQTIHQWPATLVQPVGSPLSLECTVEGTSNPNLYWYRQAAGRGLQLLFYSVGIGQISSEVPQNLSASRPQDRQFILSSKKLLLSDSGFYLCAWSEGVAKNIQYFGAGTRLSVL.

This sequence joins TRBV5-1 and TRBJ2-5, with 10 bases fitting TRBD1. Looked up from germline, CDR1 is SGHRS and CDR2 is YFSETQ. V gave up 7 bases and J gave up 13 bases; unmatched junction bases: 10. The CDR3 runs 12 residues. The CDR3 protein is CASLSGTGDAYF. The CDR3, as DNA: TGCGCCAGCCTATCCGGGACAGGGGATGCGTACTTC.

This chain links TRBV5-4 with TRBJ2-6, with D perhaps TRBD2 (5 bases). The V gene's germline CDR1 is SGHNT and CDR2 YYREEE (reference sequence). Deletions cut 5 bases from V and 4 bases from J, with 16 bases between. This CDR3 is built from 16 residues. CDR3 coding DNA: TGTGCCAGCAGGGATGTCGGGGAATCCGGGGCCAACGTCCTGACTTTC. As protein: CASRDVGESGANVLTF.

V usage is TRBV9 and J usage is TRBJ2-7; maybe TRBD2 (6 bases). The CDR3 has 15 amino acids. Germline V gives CDR1 SGDLS, CDR2 YYNGEE. Trimming pared 4 bases from V and 3 bases from J, leaving 17 bases between. The CDR3, as DNA: TGTGCCAGCAGCCTCAGGGACTCTAATGACTACGAGCAGTACTTC. Translation gives CASSLRDSNDYEQYF.

The chain is built from TRBV28 and TRBJ2-3; 7 nucleotides agree with TRBD1. Germline V lookup: CDR1 MDHEN, CDR2 SYDVKM. This CDR3 contains 15 residues. Trimming removed 4 bases from V and 2 bases from J; junction bases left unmatched: 6. The CDR3 sequence: CASSSSTGLTDTQYF. For the CDR3, the DNA is TGTGCCAGCAGTTCCTCGACAGGGCTCACAGATACGCAGTATTTT.

V is TRBV27 and J is TRBJ1-6; weak D call: TRBD1 (5 bases). The CDR3 is made up of 17 amino acids. Looked up from germline, CDR1 is MNHEY and CDR2 is SMNVEV (reference sequence). Deletions cut 5 bases from V and 10 bases from J, with 24 bases between. Written as DNA, the CDR3 is TGTGCCAGCAGTCTTGTAGGGGTGAGGGAGGAAGACTCACCCCTCCACTTT. It yields the protein CASSLVGVREEDSPLHF.

This clone was observed once. The chain joins TRBV27 to TRBJ2-1; 12 nucleotides agree with TRBD2. With V trimmed by 4 bases and J by 8 bases, 18 bases remained unmatched. The CDR3 totals 19 residues. Germline CDR1 is MNHEY and CDR2 is SMNVEV (reference sequence). For the CDR3, the DNA is TGTGCCAGCAGTTCCCGGGCCGGAGTCGAACTAGCGGGAGGACATGAGCAGTTCTTC. Translating gives CASSSRAGVELAGGHEQFF.

The CDR3 DNA follows: TGTGCCAGCAGCTTAGACCCGCGGAGGGGGACCCAGTACTTC. Protein: CASSLDPRRGTQYF. The chain combines TRBV7-2 with TRBJ2-5, with TRBD2 as a possible D gene (6 bases). Trimming took 1 base from V and 7 from J, leaving 13 bases between them. This CDR3 comprises 14 residues. Germline lookup yields CDR1 SGHTA and CDR2 FQGNSA.

This clone was seen a few times. V is TRBV7-2 and J is TRBJ1-5; D unresolved. Germline CDR1 is SGHTA and CDR2 is FQGNSA. The ends were cut back, 5 bases at V and 0 bases at J, with 11 bases in the middle. This CDR3 has 15 amino acids. The CDR3 DNA follows: TGTGCCAGCAGCACGAGCCCCGGTAGCAATCAGCCCCAGCATTTT. Protein sequence: CASSTSPGSNQPQHF. The variable domain in full, with the rest retrieved from reference TRBV7-2 and TRBJ1-5, is GAGVSQSPSNKVTEKGKDVELRCDPISGHTALYWYRQSLGQGLEFLIYFQGNSAPDKSGLPSDRFSAERTGGSVSTLTIQRTQQEDSAVYLCASSTSPGSNQPQHFGDGTRLSIL.

The chain employs TRBV7-9 and TRBJ1-4; 8 bases align to TRBD1. The germline V gene encodes CDR1 SEHNR and CDR2 FQNEAQ (reference sequence). Trimming at V came to 5 bases and at J to 8 bases, leaving 10 bases not matched to a gene. CDR3 size: 15 residues. The CDR3 DNA follows: TGTGCCAGCAGCCCCGGGACAGGAGAGTCAGAAAAACTGTTTTTT. Protein sequence: CASSPGTGESEKLFF.

The chain joins TRBV19 to TRBJ1-1; 9 bases are shared with TRBD1. Trimming took 5 bases from V and 1 from J; bases not matched to a gene: 5. This CDR3 spans 15 amino acids. From germline, CDR1 is LNHDA and CDR2 SQIVND (reference sequence). Here the CDR3 DNA reads TGTGCCAGTAGTCCTAGGGACAGGGCGAACACTGAAGCTTTCTTT. Its protein is CASSPRDRANTEAFF.

This chain links TRBV6-1 with TRBJ1-5, with TRBD1 matching 8 bases. Germline CDR1 reads MNHNS; CDR2 reads SASEGT. The trim removed 6 bases at V and 6 bases at J, leaving 4 bases unmatched. The CDR3 totals 13 residues. The CDR3 DNA reads as TGTGCCAGCAGAGGACAGGGAACTCAGCCCCAGCATTTT. Protein: CASRGQGTQPQHF.

This chain links TRBV7-8 with TRBJ2-3; no clear D gene. V was shortened by 5 bases and J by 0 bases, with 15 bases between the two germline ends. CDR3 size: 16 residues. Per the germline V gene, CDR1 is SGHVS and CDR2 is FQNEAQ. The CDR3 loop reads CASSPVAFSSTDTQYF. Written as DNA, the CDR3 is TGTGCCAGCAGCCCGGTTGCTTTCTCTAGCACAGATACGCAGTATTTT.

The chain employs TRBV2 and TRBJ2-7; D uncertain. The CDR3 covers 14 residues. V dropped 6 bases and J dropped 2 bases, with 14 bases sitting between them. Germline values: CDR1 SNHLY, CDR2 FYNNEI. The CDR3 is CASSRDTATYEQYF. CDR3 coding DNA: TGTGCCAGCAGCAGAGACACCGCAACCTACGAGCAGTACTTC. The variable domain in full, with the rest retrieved from reference TRBV2 and TRBJ2-7, is EPEVTQTPSHQVTQMGQEVILRCVPISNHLYFYWYRQILGQKVEFLVSFYNNEISEKSEIFDDQFSVERPDGSNFTLKIRSTKLEDSAMYFCASSRDTATYEQYFGPGTRLTVT.

V is TRBV5-4 and J is TRBJ2-7; TRBD1 matches 11 bases. Germline CDR1 and CDR2: SGHNT and YYREEE (reference sequence). V lost 4 bases and J lost 5; bases outside the gene matches: 8. The CDR3 runs 15 residues. The CDR3 sequence: CASSLGQGAGDEQYF. In nucleotides, the CDR3 is TGTGCCAGCAGCCTCGGACAGGGGGCCGGGGACGAGCAGTACTTC.

Only a few counts were recorded for this clone. This chain connects TRBV5-1 to TRBJ1-2, with D perhaps TRBD1 (5 bases). V was cut by 2 bases and J by 5 bases, with 13 bases left in between. Per germline, CDR1 SGHRS and CDR2 YFSETQ. The CDR3 contains 14 residues. This CDR3 reads CASSFERGSYGYTF. In DNA form, the CDR3 reads TGCGCCAGCAGCTTTGAGCGGGGGTCGTATGGCTACACCTTC.

The chain couples TRBV2 to TRBJ1-6; no firm D call. Trimming took 0 bases from V and 10 from J, leaving 7 bases between them. CDR1 and CDR2 from the germline V gene are SNHLY and FYNNEI. CDR3 size: 13 residues. CDR3 nucleotides: TGTGCCAGCAGTGAAGCGCGCGGCTCACCCCTCCACTTT. Residues: CASSEARGSPLHF.

This clone was recorded once. The rearrangement uses TRBV7-3 and TRBJ2-1, with a weak D call TRBD2 (6 bases). Trimming left V 1 base short and J 8 bases short, with 12 bases between. The CDR3 extends over 14 amino acids. Looked up from germline, CDR1 is SGHTA and CDR2 is FQGTGA. Written as DNA, the CDR3 is TGTGCCAGCAGCTTAAGCGGGGTTGGGGATGAGCAGTTCTTC. The encoded protein is CASSLSGVGDEQFF.